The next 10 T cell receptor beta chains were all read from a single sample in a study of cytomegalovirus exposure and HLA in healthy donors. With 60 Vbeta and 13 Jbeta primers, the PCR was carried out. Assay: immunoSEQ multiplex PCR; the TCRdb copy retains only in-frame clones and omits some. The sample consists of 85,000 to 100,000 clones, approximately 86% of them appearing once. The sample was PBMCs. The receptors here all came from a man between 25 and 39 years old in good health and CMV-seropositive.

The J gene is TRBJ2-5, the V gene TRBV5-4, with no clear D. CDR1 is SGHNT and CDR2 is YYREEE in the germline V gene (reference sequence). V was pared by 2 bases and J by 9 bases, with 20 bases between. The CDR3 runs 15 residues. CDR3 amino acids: CASSFSGVLEAAQYF. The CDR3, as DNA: TGTGCCAGCAGCTTCTCGGGTGTCCTAGAGGCGGCCCAGTACTTC.

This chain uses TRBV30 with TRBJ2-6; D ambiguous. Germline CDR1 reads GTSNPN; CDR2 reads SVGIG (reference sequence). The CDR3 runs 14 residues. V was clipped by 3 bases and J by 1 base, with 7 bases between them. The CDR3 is CAWSQMSGANVLTF. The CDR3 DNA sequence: TGTGCCTGGAGCCAAATGTCTGGGGCCAACGTCCTGACTTTC.

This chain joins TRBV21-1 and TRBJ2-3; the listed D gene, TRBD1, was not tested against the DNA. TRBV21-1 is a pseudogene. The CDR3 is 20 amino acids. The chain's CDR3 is CASSNTPVTGSAAGTDTQYF. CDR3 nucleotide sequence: TGTGCCAGCAGCAATACCCCAGTCACAGGGTCCGCCGCGGGCACAGATACGCAGTATTTT.

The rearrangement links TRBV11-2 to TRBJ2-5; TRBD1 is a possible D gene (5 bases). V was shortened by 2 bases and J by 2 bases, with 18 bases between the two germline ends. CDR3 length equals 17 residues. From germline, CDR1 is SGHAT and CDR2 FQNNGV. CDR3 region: CASSLMGRAIAQETQYF. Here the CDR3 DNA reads TGTGCCAGCAGCTTAATGGGCAGGGCAATTGCGCAAGAGACCCAGTACTTC.

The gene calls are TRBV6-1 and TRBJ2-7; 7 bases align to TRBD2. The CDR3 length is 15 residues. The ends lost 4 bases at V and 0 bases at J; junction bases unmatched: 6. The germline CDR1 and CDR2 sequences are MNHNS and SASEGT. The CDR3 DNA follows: TGTGCCAGCAGTGGGCTGCGGGAGAGCTCCTACGAGCAGTACTTC. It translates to CASSGLRESSYEQYF.

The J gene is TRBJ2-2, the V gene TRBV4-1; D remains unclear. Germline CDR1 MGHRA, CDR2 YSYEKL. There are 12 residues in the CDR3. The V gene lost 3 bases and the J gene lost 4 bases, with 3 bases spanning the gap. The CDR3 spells CASSHSTGELFF. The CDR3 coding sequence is TGCGCCAGCAGCCATAGCACCGGGGAGCTGTTTTTT.

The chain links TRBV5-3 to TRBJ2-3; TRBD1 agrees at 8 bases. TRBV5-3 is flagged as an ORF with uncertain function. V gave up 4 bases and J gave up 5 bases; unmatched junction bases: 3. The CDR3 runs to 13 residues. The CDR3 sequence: CARSQGAEDTQYF. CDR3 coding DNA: TGTGCCAGAAGCCAGGGGGCGGAAGATACGCAGTATTTT.

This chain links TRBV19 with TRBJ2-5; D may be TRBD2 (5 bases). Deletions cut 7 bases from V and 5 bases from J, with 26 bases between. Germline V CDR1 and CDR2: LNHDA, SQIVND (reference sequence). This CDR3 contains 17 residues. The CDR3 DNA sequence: TGTGCCAGTAACGATGACCCGGGAAGGTACGTCCGGGAGACCCAGTACTTC. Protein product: CASNDDPGRYVRETQYF.

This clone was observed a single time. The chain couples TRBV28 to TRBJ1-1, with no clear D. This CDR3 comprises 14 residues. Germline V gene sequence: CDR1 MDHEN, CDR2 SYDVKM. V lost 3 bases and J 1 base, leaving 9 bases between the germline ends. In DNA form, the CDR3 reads TGTGCCAGCAGTTTCACCAGAAAGAACACTGAAGCTTTCTTT. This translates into CASSFTRKNTEAFF.

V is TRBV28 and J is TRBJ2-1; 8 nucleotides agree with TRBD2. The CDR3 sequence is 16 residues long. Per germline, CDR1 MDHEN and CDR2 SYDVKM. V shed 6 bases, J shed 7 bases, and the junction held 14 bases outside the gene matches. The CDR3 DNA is TGTGCCAGCAGGAGTTCCGGGACTAGAGAAGGAAATGAGCAGTTCTTC. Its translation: CASRSSGTREGNEQFF.